Shown below are 32 T cell receptor beta chains from a single sample sequenced in a study of identical twins (dated by TCRdb to about 2016). Library preparation was by 5' RACE. These reads were obtained on an Illumina HiSeq 2000. TCRdb reanalyzed the raw reads on its own, using fastp at Q25 for trimming and MiXCR for clone calling, and kept in-frame beta chains. Under each unique CDR3 protein, matching rows form one entry showing the most common genes and DNA. This sample is represented by 600,000 to 700,000 distinct CDR3 sequences; 21% of them were singletons. About 4.3% of the sample is taken by the ten largest. These data are also associated with another study on T cells expressing NK-cell markers.

The sample taken for sequencing was PBMCs. All receptors derive from a woman aged 18-30 years in good health.

The rearrangement links TRBV20-1 to TRBJ2-2; D is perhaps TRBD1 (6 bases). Trimming took 2 bases from V and 0 from J, leaving 10 bases between them. CDR3 length: 15 residues. CDR1 and CDR2 from the germline V gene are DFQATT and SNEGSKA (reference sequence). The CDR3 reads CSARLGTSNTGELFF. CDR3 nucleotide sequence: TGCAGTGCTAGATTGGGGACATCGAACACCGGGGAGCTGTTTTTT.

There are a few counts of this clonotype. J is TRBJ2-1 and V is TRBV5-6, with D perhaps TRBD2 (6 bases). This CDR3 has 15 residues. With 1 base removed from V and 4 bases from J, the gap between germline ends came to 12 bases. The germline CDR1 and CDR2 sequences are SGHDT and YYEEEE. CDR3 DNA: TGTGCCAGCAGCTTGATTAGCGGACAATACAATGAGCAGTTCTTC. Amino acid sequence: CASSLISGQYNEQFF. Full variable domain (remainder filled in from reference TRBV5-6 and TRBJ2-1): DAGVTQSPTHLIKTRGQQVTLRCSPKSGHDTVSWYQQALGQGPQFIFQYYEEEERQRGNFPDRFSGHQFPNYSSELNVNALLLGDSALYLCASSLISGQYNEQFFGPGTRLTVL.

This clonotype was recorded many times. This chain joins TRBV5-1 and TRBJ2-3, with no clear D. This CDR3 has 15 amino acids. V gave up 0 bases and J gave up 2 bases, with 10 bases separating them. CDR1 and CDR2 (germline): SGHRS, YFSETQ. The CDR3 nucleotides read TGCGCCAGCAGCTTGGATGCTAGATCCACAGATACGCAGTATTTT. Translation: CASSLDARSTDTQYF.

This chain links TRBV6-1 with TRBJ1-2; TRBD1 agrees at 8 bases. V shed 6 bases, J shed 6 bases, and the junction held 9 bases outside the gene matches. The CDR3 loop spans 14 amino acids. CDR1 is MNHNS and CDR2 is SASEGT in the germline V gene. As DNA, the CDR3 is TGTGCCAGCAGGAATACCGGGACAGGAGATGGCTACACCTTC. Protein product: CASRNTGTGDGYTF.

In its sample, this clonotype was seen a few times. The gene calls are TRBV6-2 or TRBV6-3 and TRBJ2-5, with D perhaps matching TRBD1 (6 bases). The CDR3 extends over 14 amino acids. Germline CDR1 is MNHEY and CDR2 is SVGEGT. V was shortened by 7 bases and J by 7 bases, with 19 bases between the two germline ends. The CDR3 spells CASTSGQPRGTQYF. CDR3 coding DNA: TGTGCCAGCACTTCAGGACAGCCCAGGGGGACCCAGTACTTC.

This clonotype has only a few counts. V is TRBV12-3 or TRBV12-4 and J is TRBJ2-1, with TRBD2 matching over 8 bases. V was pared by 3 bases and J by 14 bases, with 9 bases of the junction left unmatched. This CDR3 is 13 amino acids long. The CDR3 coding sequence is TGTGCCAGCAGTTTGTTACGGGGGGGGCCGAAGTTCTTC. It yields the protein CASSLLRGGPKFF.

The chain combines TRBV12-3 or TRBV12-4 with TRBJ1-5, with D maybe TRBD1 (6 bases). This CDR3 has 14 residues. V lost 6 bases and J 7 bases, leaving 16 bases between the germline ends. The CDR3 is CASSHSGGGQPQHF. DNA for the CDR3: TGTGCCAGCAGCCATTCGGGGGGCGGGCAGCCCCAGCATTTT.

V gene TRBV5-1 combines with J gene TRBJ2-3, with unresolved D. Deletions cut 0 bases from V and 2 bases from J, with 10 bases between. Germline CDR1 and CDR2: SGHRS and YFSETQ. This CDR3 is 15 amino acids long. The CDR3 region has the DNA TGCGCCAGCAGCTTGGCCCTCGATACCACAGATACGCAGTATTTT. Translated, it gives CASSLALDTTDTQYF.

This clonotype came up a few times. The chain recombines TRBV29-1 with TRBJ2-3; 11 nucleotides agree with TRBD2. There are 16 residues in the CDR3. V dropped 1 base and J dropped 5; count of bases not matched to a gene: 8. CDR1 and CDR2 from the germline V gene are SQVTM and ANQGSEA. CDR3 in amino acids: CSVEGVAGGPIDTQYF. DNA for the CDR3: TGCAGCGTTGAAGGGGTAGCGGGGGGGCCGATAGATACGCAGTATTTT.

J is TRBJ2-3 and V is TRBV20-1; TRBD2 matches at 8 bases. This CDR3 contains 14 residues. After removal of 0 bases from V and 5 bases from J, the junction contained 4 bases not matched to a gene. Germline-derived CDR1 and CDR2 are DFQATT and SNEGSKA (reference sequence). The CDR3 DNA sequence: TGCAGTGCTAGAGATCAAGCGGGGGTAGATACGCAGTATTTT. It yields the protein CSARDQAGVDTQYF.

The V call is TRBV5-1, the J call TRBJ2-4; no reliable D call. The length of the CDR3 is 14 residues. Trimming cost V 2 bases and J 8 bases, with 14 bases left between them. The germline CDR1 and CDR2 sequences are SGHRS and YFSETQ. CDR3 DNA: TGCGCCAGCAGCTTCTCGCGGACCCCGGACATTCAGTACTTC. This gives the protein CASSFSRTPDIQYF.

Ten or more counts support this clonotype. The genes are TRBV10-3 and TRBJ2-3, with 10 bases lining up with TRBD2. Losses at the gene ends were 6 bases for V and 6 bases for J; bases not matched to a gene: 12. CDR3 length: 16 residues. CDR1 is ENHRY, CDR2 SYGVKD, per germline. The CDR3 region is CAISLAGAGTGDTQYF. The CDR3 nucleotides read TGTGCCATCAGCCTAGCGGGGGCCGGGACCGGGGATACGCAGTATTTT.

At least ten counts were recorded for this clonotype. The chain carries TRBV6-5 and TRBJ1-1; D is unresolved. The CDR3 spans 14 residues. CDR1 MNHEY and CDR2 SVGAGI come from the germline V gene. Trimming took 2 bases from V and 0 from J, leaving 7 bases between them. The CDR3, as DNA: TGTGCCAGCAGTTACGACGGCCTGAACACTGAAGCTTTCTTT. This translates into CASSYDGLNTEAFF.

This rearrangement joins TRBV10-3 to TRBJ2-2; D is unresolved. Trimming pared 0 bases from V and 4 bases from J, leaving 3 bases between. The CDR3 is 13 residues long. Germline CDR1 ENHRY, CDR2 SYGVKD. The CDR3, as DNA: TGTGCCATCAGTGAGTCGGGCACCGGGGAGCTGTTTTTT. It specifies CAISESGTGELFF.

The gene calls are TRBV5-1 and TRBJ2-1, with 12 bases that match TRBD2. V dropped 4 bases and J dropped 2; count of bases not matched to a gene: 7. This CDR3 spans 17 amino acids. From germline, CDR1 is SGHRS and CDR2 YFSETQ. The CDR3 DNA follows: TGCGCCAGCAGCACGGGACTAGCGGGCCCCACCTACAATGAGCAGTTCTTC. Residues: CASSTGLAGPTYNEQFF.

This clonotype was recorded only once. The chain recombines TRBV15 with TRBJ2-2; D not certain. Germline V gene data show CDR1 as LNHNV and CDR2 as YYDKDF (reference sequence). CDR3 length: 14 amino acids. Deletions cut 0 bases from V and 5 bases from J, with 7 bases between. The CDR3 region is CATSRDLWTGELFF. Here the CDR3 DNA reads TGTGCCACCAGCAGAGATCTATGGACCGGGGAGCTGTTTTTT.

This clonotype was counted between two and nine times. The rearrangement joins TRBV20-1 to TRBJ2-1; D call uncertain. Germline V gives CDR1 DFQATT, CDR2 SNEGSKA (reference sequence). The CDR3 contains 12 residues. V lost 4 bases to trimming and J lost 3 bases, with 7 bases between them. CDR3 sequence reads: CSATEDYNEQFF. The CDR3 nucleotides are TGCAGTGCTACCGAGGACTACAATGAGCAGTTCTTC.

In its sample, this clonotype was seen a few times. The chain combines TRBV15 with TRBJ2-1, with 7 bases matching TRBD2. The V gene's germline CDR1 is LNHNV and CDR2 YYDKDF (reference sequence). The CDR3 is 15 amino acids. The V segment lost 2 bases and the J segment 3 bases; nucleotides outside the gene matches: 4. CDR3: CATSRQGGYYNEQFF. The CDR3 region has the DNA TGTGCCACCAGCAGACAGGGAGGGTACTACAATGAGCAGTTCTTC.

V is TRBV10-3 and J is TRBJ2-6; the match to TRBD2 covers 9 bases. This CDR3 is built from 15 residues. V was clipped by 7 bases and J by 2 bases; unmatched bases: 3. Germline V gene data show CDR1 as ENHRY and CDR2 as SYGVKD. The CDR3 here is CAINGGRAGANVLTF. In DNA, the CDR3 is TGTGCCATCAATGGCGGGAGGGCTGGGGCCAACGTCCTGACTTTC.

This clonotype was detected a few times. This sequence joins TRBV12-3 or TRBV12-4 and TRBJ2-5, with TRBD2 matching 7 bases. V gave up 8 bases and J gave up 2 bases; unmatched junction bases: 14. This CDR3 region has 16 residues. CDR3 DNA sequence: TGTGCCAGCGTCGGGCGTCGGGACTATCAGCAAGAGACCCAGTACTTC. This codes for CASVGRRDYQQETQYF.

The table lists this clonotype with many counts. The V and J genes are TRBV27 and TRBJ2-1; 8 bases fit TRBD1. Trimming removed 5 bases from V and 4 bases from J; junction bases left unmatched: 7. This CDR3 is built from 15 residues. Per the germline V gene, CDR1 is MNHEY and CDR2 is SMNVEV (reference sequence). CDR3 protein: CASSPHRGVYNEQFF. The CDR3 DNA sequence: TGTGCCAGCAGTCCGCACAGGGGGGTATACAATGAGCAGTTCTTC.

The V and J genes are TRBV5-1 and TRBJ2-7; 8 bases are a match to TRBD1. The CDR3 covers 15 residues. The trim removed 3 bases at V and 7 bases at J, leaving 12 bases unmatched. Germline V gene sequence: CDR1 SGHRS, CDR2 YFSETQ. The CDR3 loop is CASSSRTGRTREQYF. CDR3 in DNA: TGCGCCAGCAGCTCGAGGACAGGGAGGACAAGGGAGCAGTACTTC.

This clonotype appeared many times. This chain uses TRBV6-5 with TRBJ1-2; D remains unclear. V lost 0 bases and J 4 bases, leaving 9 bases between the germline ends. Germline V gene sequence: CDR1 MNHEY, CDR2 SVGAGI. The CDR3 is 14 residues long. The CDR3 DNA sequence: TGTGCCAGCAGTTACTCTGGGGAAGGCTATGGCTACACCTTC. Translated, it gives CASSYSGEGYGYTF.

The chain employs TRBV20-1 and TRBJ2-1, with TRBD2 matching 8 bases. The junction had 17 bases not matched to a gene; V was cut back by 1 base and J by 0 bases. From germline, CDR1 is DFQATT and CDR2 SNEGSKA (reference sequence). This CDR3 is 20 amino acids long. The CDR3 sequence is CSARVRTSLQPHYSYNEQFF. In nucleotides, the CDR3 is TGCAGTGCTAGAGTCCGGACTAGCCTACAACCCCACTACTCCTACAATGAGCAGTTCTTC.

This clonotype showed up just a few times. The rearrangement joins TRBV12-3 or TRBV12-4 to TRBJ1-3; D perhaps matches TRBD1 (6 bases). The V end was cut by 5 bases, the J end by 0 bases, with 11 bases between. CDR3 length: 15 amino acids. The chain's CDR3 is CASSPGAISGNTIYF. The CDR3 DNA follows: TGTGCCAGCAGTCCGGGGGCTATCTCTGGAAACACCATATATTTT.

In this sample, this clonotype turned up a few times. The rearrangement links TRBV12-3 or TRBV12-4 to TRBJ2-1; 7 positions match TRBD2. This CDR3 spans 15 amino acids. V lost 9 bases, J lost 1 base, and 9 bases stayed unmatched. The CDR3 DNA is TGTGCCAGTAGGTCTTGGGGAGGGTCCTACAATGAGCAGTTCTTC. Translating it yields CASRSWGGSYNEQFF.

The V and J genes are TRBV5-1 and TRBJ2-7, with 14 bases that match TRBD2. The germline V gene encodes CDR1 SGHRS and CDR2 YFSETQ. With 4 bases clipped from V and 6 bases from J, the junction kept 3 bases outside the gene matches. The CDR3 totals 14 residues. The CDR3 here is CASSTGLAGVEQYF. The CDR3, as DNA: TGCGCCAGCAGCACGGGACTAGCGGGAGTCGAGCAGTACTTC.

This clonotype appeared a few times. This chain uses TRBV7-9 with TRBJ2-2; no clear D gene. Germline V lookup: CDR1 SEHNR, CDR2 FQNEAQ (reference sequence). V was shortened by 1 base and J by 3 bases, with 12 bases between the two germline ends. The CDR3 spans 16 residues. The CDR3 sequence: CASSLGAGGYTGELFF. The DNA of the CDR3 is TGTGCCAGCAGCTTAGGGGCTGGCGGATACACCGGGGAGCTGTTTTTT. Filled out from reference TRBV7-9 and TRBJ2-2, the complete variable domain reads DTGVSQNPRHKITKRGQNVTFRCDPISEHNRLYWYRQTLGQGPEFLTYFQNEAQLEKSRLLSDRFSAERPKGSFSTLEIQRTEQGDSAMYLCASSLGAGGYTGELFFGEGSRLTVL.

This chain uses TRBV25-1 with TRBJ1-2; D may be TRBD1 (5 bases). CDR1 and CDR2 from the germline V gene are MGHDK and SYGVNS. Trimming left V 2 bases short and J 6 bases short, with 10 bases between. This CDR3 has 13 residues. The CDR3 is CASSEGGGNGYTF. CDR3 nucleotides: TGTGCCAGCAGTGAAGGCGGGGGGAATGGCTACACCTTC.

The genes are TRBV27 and TRBJ2-7, with 9 bases that match TRBD1. This CDR3 is built from 15 residues. Trimming cost V 8 bases and J 1 base; bases outside gene matches: 9. Germline assignment: CDR1 MNHEY and CDR2 SMNVEV (reference sequence). The CDR3 sequence is CASRPTGGSSYEQYF. For the CDR3, the DNA is TGTGCCAGCCGCCCCACAGGGGGCTCGTCCTACGAGCAGTACTTC.

This clonotype was counted between two and nine times. The rearrangement joins TRBV6-5 to TRBJ1-2; unclear D gene. The V and J ends lost 6 bases and 0 bases respectively, with 8 bases between them. This CDR3 is 13 amino acids long. The germline V gene encodes CDR1 MNHEY and CDR2 SVGAGI. This CDR3 reads CASSDWTNYGYTF. The CDR3 DNA sequence: TGTGCCAGCAGCGATTGGACTAACTATGGCTACACCTTC.

The sample holds many counts of this clonotype. The chain is built from TRBV20-1 and TRBJ2-1; 10 positions match TRBD1. V shed 0 bases and J 9 bases; nucleotides not matched to a gene: 5. The CDR3 has 14 residues. The V gene's germline CDR1 is DFQATT and CDR2 SNEGSKA (reference sequence). In nucleotides, the CDR3 is TGCAGTGCTAGAGATTTGACAGGGGGCGGTGAGCAGTTCTTC. This encodes CSARDLTGGGEQFF.